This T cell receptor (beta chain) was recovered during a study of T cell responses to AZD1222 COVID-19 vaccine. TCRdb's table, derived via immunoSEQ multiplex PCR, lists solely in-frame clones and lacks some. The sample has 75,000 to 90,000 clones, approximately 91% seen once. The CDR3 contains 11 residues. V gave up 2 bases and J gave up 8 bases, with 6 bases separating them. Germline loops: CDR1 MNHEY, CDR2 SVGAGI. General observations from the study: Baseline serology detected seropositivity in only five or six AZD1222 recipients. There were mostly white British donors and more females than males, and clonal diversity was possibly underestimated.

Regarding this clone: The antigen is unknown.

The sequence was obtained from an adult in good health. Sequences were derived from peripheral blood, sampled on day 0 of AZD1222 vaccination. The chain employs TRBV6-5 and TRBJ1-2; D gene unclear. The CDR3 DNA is TGTGCCAGCAGTTACGAGGGAGGCTACACCTTC. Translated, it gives CASSYEGGYTF.